This TCR beta chain came from a study of cytomegalovirus exposure and HLA in healthy donors. Notes on the study in general: Cytomegalovirus association was assigned to approximately 180 TCR beta chains. The study found most TCR sequences rare, yet found some public TCRs in many donors.

V lost 6 bases and J lost 5, with 19 bases in between. The CDR3 totals 15 residues. CDR1 is MNHNS and CDR2 is SASEGT in the germline V gene. Repertoires were generated with immunoSEQ multiplex PCR, while TCRdb's copy carries only in-frame clones and drops some. This table has around 250,000 clones, about 90% appearing once. A note on this clone: Its antigen is unidentified.

The sample comprised PBMCs. The V and J genes are TRBV6-1 and TRBJ2-5, with D tentatively TRBD1 (5 bases). The sequence came from a woman in her 30s in good health and CMV-seronegative. The CDR3 loop reads CASRLRGMGKETQYF. Here the CDR3 DNA reads TGTGCCAGCAGACTTAGGGGAATGGGGAAGGAGACCCAGTACTTC.